A few counts support the clone carrying this TCR beta chain. This record comes from a study of blood T cells in healthy people across ages. The study isolated at least 6.5 million PBMCs from each sample. Germline V gene sequence: CDR1 MNHEY, CDR2 SVGAGI. This CDR3 contains 21 residues. V lost 2 bases and J 2 bases, leaving 27 bases between the germline ends. A second about 7 to 11 cycle PCR used barcoded and J-beta primers. A single record per CDR3 protein comes from TCRdb applying MiXCR to the 5' RACE reads. The table has roughly 1,000,000 distinct CDR3 sequences, 20% to 25% seen once. This sample also belongs to another study, concerning T cells of mothers and their children. Turning to that study: Added by the second PCR's M1S primer were sample barcodes and 2-4 random nucleotides.

This chain connects TRBV6-5 to TRBJ2-2; possibly TRBD1 for D (6 bases). The sample was blood. The sequence came from a girl aged 2 to 9 in good health. The CDR3 nucleotides are TGTGCCAGCAGTTACCTTGGGGTCGAAATTAACAGGGCCGACAACACCGGGGAGCTGTTTTTT. Translated: CASSYLGVEINRADNTGELFF.